The 22 T cell receptor beta chains listed next were all sequenced from one sample in a study of CD8 T cells in Susac syndrome. Random hexamers were used to reverse transcribe the RNA input (about 0.5 to 1 ug). TCRdb redid the calling of the immunoSEQ multiplex PCR reads with MiXCR, one entry per CDR3 protein. The sample gives about 140,000 distinct CDR3 sequences, just under 95% of which show up once; more than 0.15% is in the top ten. Material for sequencing was CD8+ T cells from PBMCs. The receptors shown here come from a human donor with Susac syndrome.

The V gene is TRBV29-1, the J gene TRBJ2-1; D gene ambiguous. V was pared by 5 bases and J by 4 bases, with 12 bases between. Per germline, CDR1 SQVTM and CDR2 ANQGSEA. CDR3 length: 13 amino acids. DNA of the CDR3: TGCAGCGTTCGGCCAGTGGGTTACAATGAGCAGTTCTTC. As protein: CSVRPVGYNEQFF.

The V and J genes are TRBV9 and TRBJ2-6, with D tentatively TRBD1 or TRBD2 (6 bases each). Germline V lookup: CDR1 SGDLS, CDR2 YYNGEE. The CDR3 loop spans 16 amino acids. Trimming removed 0 bases at V and 2 bases at J, with 9 bases between. The CDR3 sequence is CASSVAGGPGANVLTF. CDR3 sequence (DNA): TGTGCCAGCAGCGTAGCTGGGGGGCCTGGGGCCAACGTCCTGACTTTC.

J is TRBJ1-1 and V is TRBV28; perhaps TRBD1 as D (6 bases). Trimming shortened V by 4 bases and J by 3 bases, and 15 bases separated the two germline ends. From germline, CDR1 is MDHEN and CDR2 SYDVKM. CDR3 length equals 15 residues. The CDR3 is CASSYPQGQDTEAFF. In nucleotides, the CDR3 is TGTGCCAGCAGTTACCCTCAGGGGCAGGACACTGAAGCTTTCTTT.

The table lists this clonotype with a few counts. The chain couples TRBV6-5 to TRBJ2-1; D tentatively reads TRBD1 or TRBD2 (5 bases each). The length of the CDR3 is 14 residues. V was shortened by 0 bases and J by 7 bases, with 10 bases between the two germline ends. Germline V gene sequence: CDR1 MNHEY, CDR2 SVGAGI. The DNA for the CDR3 is TGTGCCAGCAGTTACTCGGGGGTTGGGAATGAGCAGTTCTTC. It codes for CASSYSGVGNEQFF.

The chain employs TRBV6-1 and TRBJ2-7, with D uncertain. Germline-derived CDR1 and CDR2 are MNHNS and SASEGT. CDR3 length: 13 residues. V lost 4 bases and J 2 bases, leaving 9 bases between the germline ends. CDR3 coding DNA: TGTGCCAGCAGTGCCGGCCCCACCTACGAGCAGTACTTC. Translation: CASSAGPTYEQYF.

This chain joins TRBV9 and TRBJ2-7, with D perhaps assigned TRBD1 or TRBD2 (6 bases each). Germline CDR1 reads SGDLS; CDR2 reads YYNGEE. Trimming shortened V by 3 bases and J by 0 bases, and 13 bases separated the two germline ends. The CDR3 consists of 15 residues. The CDR3 nucleotides read TGTGCCAGCAGCGCCGGGGGCCTCAGCTCCTACGAGCAGTACTTC. It codes for CASSAGGLSSYEQYF.

The rearrangement uses TRBV28 and TRBJ2-6, with D perhaps TRBD2 (5 bases). This CDR3 region has 17 residues. V lost 6 bases and J 0 bases, leaving 15 bases between the germline ends. Germline V lookup: CDR1 MDHEN, CDR2 SYDVKM. As DNA, the CDR3 is TGTGCCAGCAGGTCGGGAACTTACTCCTCTGGGGCCAACGTCCTGACTTTC. Its protein product is CASRSGTYSSGANVLTF. Based on the CDR3 plus reference TRBV28 and TRBJ2-6, the full variable domain is DVKVTQSSRYLVKRTGEKVFLECVQDMDHENMFWYRQDPGLGLRLIYFSYDVKMKEKGDIPEGYSVSREKKERFSLILESASTNQTSMYLCASRSGTYSSGANVLTFGAGSRLTVL.

The chain joins TRBV9 to TRBJ2-1, with TRBD1 identical over 9 bases. After removal of 4 bases from V and 5 bases from J, the junction contained 19 bases not matched to a gene. Germline CDR1 and CDR2: SGDLS and YYNGEE. This CDR3 is 19 amino acids long. CDR3 DNA: TGTGCCAGCAGCAAATGGGACAGGGCAGCACGCTCGAAGGACAATGAGCAGTTCTTC. Translation: CASSKWDRAARSKDNEQFF.

The table lists this clonotype with a count of one. The chain carries TRBV4-1 and TRBJ1-2; the match to TRBD1 covers 8 bases. The ends lost 6 bases at V and 1 base at J; junction bases unmatched: 7. There are 15 residues in the CDR3. Germline CDR1 and CDR2: MGHRA and YSYEKL. CDR3 protein: CASSQAGGGNYGYTF. The DNA for the CDR3 is TGCGCCAGCAGTCAGGCAGGGGGCGGTAACTATGGCTACACCTTC.

J is TRBJ2-3 and V is TRBV29-1; the match to TRBD2 covers 11 bases. The germline V gene has CDR1 SQVTM and CDR2 ANQGSEA. The J segment lost 0 bases and the V segment lost 0 bases, leaving 14 bases of the junction unmatched. There are 20 residues in the CDR3. CDR3 in amino acids: CSVEEGLAAPIPRSTDTQYF. In nucleotides, the CDR3 is TGCAGCGTTGAAGAGGGACTAGCGGCACCCATCCCCCGAAGCACAGATACGCAGTATTTT.

This rearrangement joins TRBV20-1 to TRBJ2-7; D gene uncertain. CDR3 size: 13 residues. Trimming shortened V by 5 bases and J by 2 bases, and 13 bases separated the two germline ends. Germline V lookup: CDR1 DFQATT, CDR2 SNEGSKA (reference sequence). CDR3 loop: CSAPLVGTYEQYF. The CDR3 nucleotides are TGCAGTGCTCCCTTGGTCGGAACCTACGAGCAGTACTTC.

The chain links TRBV18 to TRBJ2-3; 8 nucleotides agree with TRBD1. This CDR3 is 14 amino acids long. CDR1 and CDR2 from the germline V gene are KGHSH and LQKENI. V trimming: 8 bases; J trimming: 2 bases; junction bases outside the gene matches: 6. The CDR3 reads CASTSDRVTDTQYF. CDR3 nucleotides: TGTGCCAGCACATCGGACAGGGTCACAGATACGCAGTATTTT.

This clonotype was seen only a few times. V usage is TRBV29-1 and J usage is TRBJ2-7; D is possibly TRBD2 (6 bases). Looked up from germline, CDR1 is SQVTM and CDR2 is ANQGSEA. This CDR3 is 15 amino acids long. Trimming stripped 4 bases from V and 2 bases from J, with 18 bases between. CDR3 sequence (DNA): TGCAGCGTTGGGACGTCAGCGGGTAGTCCCTACGAGCAGTACTTC. The encoded protein is CSVGTSAGSPYEQYF.

The chain couples TRBV20-1 to TRBJ2-7; TRBD1 matches 8 bases. V trimming: 0 bases; J trimming: 3 bases; junction bases outside the gene matches: 7. In germline, CDR1 is DFQATT, CDR2 SNEGSKA (reference sequence). This CDR3 is 15 amino acids long. In DNA form, the CDR3 reads TGCAGTGCTAGAGACGATAGGACAGGGTACTACGAGCAGTACTTC. Translated: CSARDDRTGYYEQYF.

The chain recombines TRBV15 with TRBJ2-3; D is perhaps TRBD1 (5 bases). V lost 0 bases and J 1 base, leaving 14 bases between the germline ends. Germline values: CDR1 LNHNV, CDR2 YYDKDF (reference sequence). This CDR3 has 17 residues. The CDR3, as DNA: TGTGCCACCAGCAGAGACCCCATTATAGGGGGCACAGATACGCAGTATTTT. This encodes CATSRDPIIGGTDTQYF.

This clonotype has just one count. The genes are TRBV6-2 or TRBV6-3 and TRBJ2-1; no clear D. The CDR3 extends over 11 amino acids. The germline CDR1 and CDR2 sequences are MNHEY and SVGEGT. V lost 6 bases, J lost 10 bases, and 10 bases lay in between. As DNA, the CDR3 is TGTGCCAGCAGAGTTCAAGAGGAGCAGTTCTTC. This gives the protein CASRVQEEQFF.

Only one count was recorded for this clonotype. The chain joins TRBV20-1 to TRBJ1-2; D possibly corresponds to TRBD1 (5 bases). This CDR3 is built from 15 residues. V dropped 5 bases and J dropped 6 bases, with 22 bases sitting between them. The V gene's germline CDR1 is DFQATT and CDR2 SNEGSKA (reference sequence). CDR3 coding DNA: TGCAGTGCTCGACTCCGGGACCCACGATCGCATGGCTACACCTTC. Translated, it gives CSARLRDPRSHGYTF.

The rearrangement joins TRBV11-2 to TRBJ2-2; D is ambiguous. V was shortened by 3 bases and J by 8 bases, with 7 bases between the two germline ends. In germline, CDR1 is SGHAT, CDR2 FQNNGV. The CDR3 runs to 12 residues. The CDR3 spells CASSFFVGELFF. The CDR3 DNA reads as TGTGCCAGCAGCTTTTTTGTAGGGGAGCTGTTTTTT.

This chain links TRBV15 with TRBJ2-1, with 10 bases fitting TRBD2. Germline assignment: CDR1 LNHNV and CDR2 YYDKDF (reference sequence). This CDR3 is 16 amino acids long. V lost 5 bases, J lost 8 bases, and 12 bases stayed unmatched. CDR3 sequence: CATSGAPGLASHEQFF. The CDR3 DNA follows: TGTGCCACCAGCGGGGCCCCGGGACTAGCGTCCCATGAGCAGTTCTTC.

The chain joins TRBV24-1 to TRBJ2-2; 12 nucleotides match TRBD2. Germline V gene sequence: CDR1 KGHDR, CDR2 SFDVKD. The ends lost 3 bases at V and 1 base at J; junction bases unmatched: 8. CDR3 length equals 19 residues. CDR3 DNA: TGTGCCACCAGTGATCCCGCCCGGACTAGCGGGGAGAACACCGGGGAGCTGTTTTTT. Protein sequence: CATSDPARTSGENTGELFF.

The genes are TRBV11-2 and TRBJ2-7; 11 nucleotides line up with TRBD2. The length of the CDR3 is 17 residues. V dropped 5 bases and J dropped 4; count of bases not matched to a gene: 13. Germline CDR1 is SGHAT and CDR2 is FQNNGV. CDR3 DNA sequence: TGTGCCAGCAGCGCCACGCAAAGGACTAGCGGGCTTTACGAGCAGTACTTC. Its translation is CASSATQRTSGLYEQYF. The full variable domain, completed using reference TRBV11-2 and TRBJ2-7, is EAGVAQSPRYKIIEKRQSVAFWCNPISGHATLYWYQQILGQGPKLLIQFQNNGVVDDSQLPKDRFSAERLKGVDSTLKIQPAKLEDSAVYLCASSATQRTSGLYEQYFGPGTRLTVT.

V is TRBV20-1 and J is TRBJ2-1, with D hard to call. The V gene lost 1 base and the J gene lost 4 bases, with 17 bases spanning the gap. Germline loops: CDR1 DFQATT, CDR2 SNEGSKA (reference sequence). The CDR3 has 16 residues. CDR3 sequence reads: CSARGATETLYNEQFF. DNA of the CDR3: TGCAGTGCTAGAGGGGCCACGGAAACCCTTTACAATGAGCAGTTCTTC.